This T cell receptor (beta chain) was obtained from a study of T cell clonality in common variable immunodeficiency. General study points: Fewer deletions and N-nucleotide insertions were reportedly seen in common variable immunodeficiency TCR beta sequences. Shared TCRbeta clones were fewer between CVID subjects than controls. CVID subjects showed higher TCRbeta clonality than healthy controls.

Of CVID subjects, approximately 14 were female and fewer than 30 male, mean age around 36. Patients and controls were mostly of Caucasian heritage. The CDR3 has 14 amino acids. Germline V CDR1 and CDR2: SGHTA, FQGNSA. V gave up 4 bases and J gave up 2 bases, with 8 bases separating them. Clones were read by immunoSEQ multiplex PCR, and TCRdb kept only the in-frame ones, dropping some. This repertoire holds roughly 20,000 clones, and none appear only once. This clone came up a few times. Its antigen is undetermined. The read finishes 3 residues shy of the CDR3 end, and the germline J gene is used to complete it.

The genes are TRBV7-2 and TRBJ2-2; D unresolved. Sequencing was performed on peripheral blood mononuclear cells. The TCR originated in a human donor with common variable immunodeficiency. The DNA read from the CDR3 is TGTGCCAGCAGCTCTATTGCTAACACCGGGGAG. It specifies CASSSIANTGE. The CDR3 reads in full as CASSSIANTGELFF.